This TCR beta chain was recorded in a study of blood T cell repertoires in COVID-19. Sequenced by immunoSEQ multiplex PCR; TCRdb stores in-frame clones only, minus some. The profile shows about 72,000 clones, 65% to 90% of them singletons. This clone came up a few times. The CDR3 contains 13 residues. The V end lost 3 bases, the J end lost 1 base, and 6 bases lay between the germline ends. The germline V gene has CDR1 MNHEY and CDR2 SMNVEV (reference sequence). The origin of this receptor is a man aged 65-85 years with active or convalescent COVID-19. The sample consisted of peripheral blood. The chain has TRBV27 and TRBJ1-2, with D unclear. The CDR3 loop reads CASSFGLNYGYTF. In nucleotides, the CDR3 is TGTGCCAGCAGTTTCGGTCTTAACTATGGCTACACCTTC.